This entry lists 15 T cell receptor beta chains sequenced from one sample in a study of control samples from healthy donors and cancer patients. Profiling relied on immunoSEQ multiplex PCR, and the TCRdb table lists in-frame clones only, not all of them. The sample carries tens of thousands of clones, around 92% recorded once. The sample consisted of blood. The receptors here all came from a man aged 30 to 39 in good health.

The count of this clone is one. The chain recombines TRBV2 with TRBJ1-5; possibly TRBD1 for D (6 bases). The length of the CDR3 is 14 residues. Trimming left V 3 bases short and J 2 bases short, with 8 bases between. CDR1 and CDR2 (germline): SNHLY, FYNNEI. The CDR3 region has the DNA TGTGCCAGCAGTGACAGGGGCGGCAATCAGCCCCAGCATTTT. This sequence encodes CASSDRGGNQPQHF.

This rearrangement joins TRBV9 to TRBJ2-5, with a possible D match to TRBD2 (7 bases). The V end lost 4 bases, the J end lost 4 bases, and 23 bases lay between the germline ends. In germline, CDR1 is SGDLS, CDR2 YYNGEE. The CDR3 consists of 17 residues. Here the CDR3 reads CASSPSPEWGGLETQYF. CDR3 bases: TGTGCCAGCAGCCCGAGCCCCGAATGGGGGGGGCTAGAGACCCAGTACTTC.

This clone was seen once. The V and J genes are TRBV10-3 and TRBJ1-1; 7 positions agree with TRBD1. After removal of 11 bases from V and 7 bases from J, the junction contained 19 bases not matched to a gene. Germline CDR1 is ENHRY and CDR2 is SYGVKD. The CDR3 is 15 amino acids. For the CDR3, the DNA is TGTGCCTCGAAGGGGGCGCCACAGGGGACGGGTGAAGCTTTCTTT. Residues: CASKGAPQGTGEAFF.

The CDR3 nucleotides read TGTGCCAGCAGCGTAGGTGCAGCAGATAATTCACCCCTCCACTTT. Translated, it gives CASSVGAADNSPLHF. This chain links TRBV9 with TRBJ1-6; no clear D gene. The CDR3 length is 15 residues. V lost 0 bases and J 5 bases, leaving 9 bases between the germline ends. Germline-derived CDR1 and CDR2 are SGDLS and YYNGEE.

This rearrangement joins TRBV13 to TRBJ2-5; TRBD2 matches at 8 bases. After removal of 1 base from V and 2 bases from J, the junction contained 6 bases not matched to a gene. Germline V lookup: CDR1 PRHDT, CDR2 FYEKMQ (reference sequence). The CDR3 spans 16 residues. CDR3 coding DNA: TGTGCCAGCAGCTTAGCGTTAGCGGGGCCACAAGAGACCCAGTACTTC. Amino acids: CASSLALAGPQETQYF.

This chain links TRBV28 with TRBJ2-4, with D possibly matching TRBD2 (5 bases). V lost 5 bases and J 1 base, leaving 9 bases between the germline ends. The CDR3 runs 14 residues. In germline, CDR1 is MDHEN, CDR2 SYDVKM. CDR3 sequence (DNA): TGTGCCAGCAGTGTCGGGGATGCCAAAAACATTCAGTACTTC. Translated, it gives CASSVGDAKNIQYF.

Here the CDR3 reads CASSVRQGFNEKLFF. DNA of the CDR3: TGTGCCAGCAGCGTAAGGCAGGGGTTTAATGAAAAACTGTTTTTT. The chain combines TRBV9 with TRBJ1-4; D might be TRBD1 (6 bases). The CDR3 totals 15 residues. The germline V gene has CDR1 SGDLS and CDR2 YYNGEE. Trimming removed 1 base at V and 4 bases at J, with 11 bases between.

This chain links TRBV5-1 with TRBJ2-3, with 7 bases lining up with TRBD2. The CDR3 totals 11 residues. V was pared by 8 bases and J by 10 bases, with 7 bases of the junction left unmatched. Per germline, CDR1 SGHRS and CDR2 YFSETQ. DNA of the CDR3: TGCGCCAGTCGAGGGGAGGGGTCGCAGTATTTT. Amino acid sequence: CASRGEGSQYF.

The chain links TRBV3-1 (or the pseudogene TRBV3-2) to TRBJ1-2; a possible D gene is TRBD1 (5 bases). Deletions cut 1 base from V and 4 bases from J, with 19 bases between. The CDR3 has 17 amino acids. Germline V gene lookup returns CDR1 LGHDT and CDR2 YNNKEL (reference sequence). CDR3 sequence: CASSQAGRQGVSYGYTF. In DNA form, the CDR3 reads TGTGCCAGCAGCCAAGCGGGACGACAAGGGGTTAGCTATGGCTACACCTTC.

As to this clone: The sample contains more than one DNA sequence encoding this CDR3. The chain couples TRBV28 to TRBJ1-5, with TRBD1 identical over 7 bases. The germline V gene has CDR1 MDHEN and CDR2 SYDVKM. With V trimmed by 5 bases and J by 0 bases, 10 bases remained unmatched. The CDR3 has 17 residues. CDR3: CASSPPFGQDSNQPQHF. For the CDR3, the DNA is TGTGCCAGCAGTCCTCCCTTCGGACAGGATAGCAATCAGCCCCAGCATTTT.

The V and J genes are TRBV6-6 and TRBJ2-7; 7 bases map to TRBD1. V lost 2 bases and J lost 2; bases outside the gene matches: 6. In germline, CDR1 is MNHNY, CDR2 SVGAGI (reference sequence). The CDR3 has 15 amino acids. In nucleotides, the CDR3 is TGTGCCAGCAGTTACCCGACAGGGCCCCCCTACGAGCAGTACTTC. Amino acid sequence: CASSYPTGPPYEQYF.

V is TRBV9 and J is TRBJ2-4, with a possible D match to TRBD2 (7 bases). CDR1 is SGDLS and CDR2 is YYNGEE in the germline V gene. This CDR3 has 15 residues. V lost 0 bases and J 8 bases, leaving 15 bases between the germline ends. In DNA, the CDR3 is TGTGCCAGCAGCGTAGTCGGGGGGCTAACGGACATTCAGTACTTC. It codes for CASSVVGGLTDIQYF.

The chain combines TRBV6-6 with TRBJ1-2, with D possibly being TRBD1 (5 bases). This CDR3 has 14 residues. The V gene's germline CDR1 is MNHNY and CDR2 SVGAGI (reference sequence). With 4 bases removed from V and 4 bases from J, the gap between germline ends came to 13 bases. DNA of the CDR3: TGTGCCAGCAGTTTGGCAGGGAGGCCCTATGGCTACACCTTC. Translating gives CASSLAGRPYGYTF.

V is TRBV5-4 and J is TRBJ2-7; D ambiguous. There are 13 residues in the CDR3. Trimming left V 1 base short and J 3 bases short, with 8 bases between. Per the germline V gene, CDR1 is SGHNT and CDR2 is YYREEE (reference sequence). CDR3 DNA sequence: TGTGCCAGCAGCTTGTCCGACGTCTACGAGCAGTACTTC. It encodes CASSLSDVYEQYF.

This chain joins TRBV20-1 and TRBJ1-5; D might be TRBD1 (6 bases). Trimming removed 3 bases from V and 1 base from J, with 13 bases in between. The CDR3 consists of 15 residues. Germline CDR1 DFQATT, CDR2 SNEGSKA (reference sequence). The CDR3 protein is CSASVSGASNQPQHF. In nucleotides, the CDR3 is TGCAGTGCTAGTGTTTCAGGGGCGAGCAATCAGCCCCAGCATTTT.